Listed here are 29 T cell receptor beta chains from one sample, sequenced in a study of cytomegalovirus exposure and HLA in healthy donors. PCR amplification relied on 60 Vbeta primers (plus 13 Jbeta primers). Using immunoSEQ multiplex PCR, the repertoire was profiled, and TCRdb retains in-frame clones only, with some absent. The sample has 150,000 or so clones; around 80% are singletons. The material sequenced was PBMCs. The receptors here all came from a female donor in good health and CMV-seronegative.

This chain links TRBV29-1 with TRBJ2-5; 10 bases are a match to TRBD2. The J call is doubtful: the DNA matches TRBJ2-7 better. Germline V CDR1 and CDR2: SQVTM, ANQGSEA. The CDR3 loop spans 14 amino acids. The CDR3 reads CSVQKREGSYEQYF. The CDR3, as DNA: TGCAGCGTCCAAAAGCGGGAGGGGTCCTACGAGCAGTACTTC.

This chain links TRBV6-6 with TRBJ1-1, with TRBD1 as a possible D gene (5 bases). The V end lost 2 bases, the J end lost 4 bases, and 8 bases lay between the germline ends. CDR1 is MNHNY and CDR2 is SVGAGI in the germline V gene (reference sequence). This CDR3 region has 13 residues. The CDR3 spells CASSYPGGTEAFF. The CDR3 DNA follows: TGTGCCAGCAGTTACCCGGGGGGCACTGAAGCTTTCTTT.

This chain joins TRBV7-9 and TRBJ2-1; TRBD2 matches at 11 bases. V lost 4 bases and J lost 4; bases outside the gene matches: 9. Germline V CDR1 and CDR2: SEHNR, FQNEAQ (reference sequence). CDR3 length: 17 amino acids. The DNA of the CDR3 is TGTGCCAGCAGCTACTCGCTAGCGGGGGGAGAGTACAATGAGCAGTTCTTC. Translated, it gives CASSYSLAGGEYNEQFF. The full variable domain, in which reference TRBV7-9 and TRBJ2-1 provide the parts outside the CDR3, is DTGVSQNPRHKITKRGQNVTFRCDPISEHNRLYWYRQTLGQGPEFLTYFQNEAQLEKSRLLSDRFSAERPKGSFSTLEIQRTEQGDSAMYLCASSYSLAGGEYNEQFFGPGTRLTVL.

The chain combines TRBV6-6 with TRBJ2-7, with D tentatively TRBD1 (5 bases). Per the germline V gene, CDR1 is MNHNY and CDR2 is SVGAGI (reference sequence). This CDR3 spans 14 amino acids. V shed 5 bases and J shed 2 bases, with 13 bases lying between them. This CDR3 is CASSHRSYAYEQYF. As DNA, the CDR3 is TGTGCCAGCAGTCACAGGAGCTACGCCTACGAGCAGTACTTC.

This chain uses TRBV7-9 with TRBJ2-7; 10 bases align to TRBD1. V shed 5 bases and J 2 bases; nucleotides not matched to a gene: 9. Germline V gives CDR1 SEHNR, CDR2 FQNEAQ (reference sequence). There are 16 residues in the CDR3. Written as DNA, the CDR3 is TGTGCCAGCAGCGGAAGACAGGGGGCGCAACCCTACGAGCAGTACTTC. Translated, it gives CASSGRQGAQPYEQYF.

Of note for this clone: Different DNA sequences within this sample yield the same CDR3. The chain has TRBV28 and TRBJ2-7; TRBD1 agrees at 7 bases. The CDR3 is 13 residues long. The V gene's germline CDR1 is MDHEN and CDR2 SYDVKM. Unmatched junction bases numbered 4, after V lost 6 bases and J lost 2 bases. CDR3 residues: CASRRTGTYEQYF. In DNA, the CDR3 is TGTGCCAGCAGAAGGACAGGCACCTACGAGCAGTACTTC.

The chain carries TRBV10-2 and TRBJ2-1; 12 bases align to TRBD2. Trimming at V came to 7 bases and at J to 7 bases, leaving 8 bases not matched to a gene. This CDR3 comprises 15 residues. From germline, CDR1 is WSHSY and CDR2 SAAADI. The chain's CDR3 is CASTPSGGAGNEQFF. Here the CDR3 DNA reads TGCGCCAGCACCCCTAGCGGGGGGGCCGGGAATGAGCAGTTCTTC.

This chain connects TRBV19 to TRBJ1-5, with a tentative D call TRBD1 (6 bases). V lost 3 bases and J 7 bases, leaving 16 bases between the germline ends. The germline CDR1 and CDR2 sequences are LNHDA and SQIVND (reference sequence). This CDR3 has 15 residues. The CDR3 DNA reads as TGTGCCAGTAGTATTACCGAGGACAGAATACAGCCCCAGCATTTT. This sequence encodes CASSITEDRIQPQHF.

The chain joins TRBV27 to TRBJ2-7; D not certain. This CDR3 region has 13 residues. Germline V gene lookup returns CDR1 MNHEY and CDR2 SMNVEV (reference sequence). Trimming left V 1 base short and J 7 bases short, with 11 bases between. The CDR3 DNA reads TGTGCCAGCAGTTTATTGACCGCGGCGGAGCAGTACTTC. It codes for CASSLLTAAEQYF.

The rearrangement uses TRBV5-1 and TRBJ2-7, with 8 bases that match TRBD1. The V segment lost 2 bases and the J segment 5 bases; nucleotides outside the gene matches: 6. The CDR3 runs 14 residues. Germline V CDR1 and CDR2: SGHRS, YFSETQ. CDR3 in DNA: TGCGCCAGCAGCTTCCGGACAGGGATCGACGAGCAGTACTTC. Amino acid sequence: CASSFRTGIDEQYF. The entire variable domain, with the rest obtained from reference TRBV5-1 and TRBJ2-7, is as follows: KAGVTQTPRYLIKTRGQQVTLSCSPISGHRSVSWYQQTPGQGLQFLFEYFSETQRNKGNFPGRFSGRQFSNSRSEMNVSTLELGDSALYLCASSFRTGIDEQYFGPGTRLTVT.

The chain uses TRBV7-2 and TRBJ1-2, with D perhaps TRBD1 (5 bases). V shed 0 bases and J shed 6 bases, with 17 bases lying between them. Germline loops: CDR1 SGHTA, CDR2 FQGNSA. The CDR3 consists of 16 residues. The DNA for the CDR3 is TGTGCCAGCAGCTTAGCGGGGGGGGGTGAGATCAATGGCTACACCTTC. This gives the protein CASSLAGGGEINGYTF.

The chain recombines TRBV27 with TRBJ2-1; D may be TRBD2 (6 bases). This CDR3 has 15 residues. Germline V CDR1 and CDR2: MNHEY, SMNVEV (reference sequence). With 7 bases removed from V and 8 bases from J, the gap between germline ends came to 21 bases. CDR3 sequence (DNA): TGTGCCAGCAACTTCGGGACTGGAAGCGTCCATGAGCAGTTCTTC. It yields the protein CASNFGTGSVHEQFF.

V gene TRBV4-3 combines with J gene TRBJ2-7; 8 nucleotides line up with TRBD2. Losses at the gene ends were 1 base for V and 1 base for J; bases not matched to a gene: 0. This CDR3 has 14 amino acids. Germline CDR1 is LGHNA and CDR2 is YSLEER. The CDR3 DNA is TGCGCCAGCAGCCAAGTAGCGGGGTCCTACGAGCAGTACTTC. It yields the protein CASSQVAGSYEQYF.

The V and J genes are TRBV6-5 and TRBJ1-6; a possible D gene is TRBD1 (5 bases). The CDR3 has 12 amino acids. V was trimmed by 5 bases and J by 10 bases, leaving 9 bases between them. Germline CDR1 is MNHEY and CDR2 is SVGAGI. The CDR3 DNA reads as TGTGCCAGCAGTGACAGTGACTCACCCCTCCACTTT. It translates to CASSDSDSPLHF.

This chain's CDR3 is CASSNYLVKETQYF. In DNA form, the CDR3 reads TGTGCCAGCAGCAATTACCTAGTGAAAGAGACCCAGTACTTC. The chain carries TRBV11-2 and TRBJ2-5; D not certain. V lost 5 bases and J lost 3, with 13 bases in between. This CDR3 contains 14 residues. Germline CDR1 SGHAT, CDR2 FQNNGV. Full variable domain (remainder filled in from reference TRBV11-2 and TRBJ2-5): EAGVAQSPRYKIIEKRQSVAFWCNPISGHATLYWYQQILGQGPKLLIQFQNNGVVDDSQLPKDRFSAERLKGVDSTLKIQPAKLEDSAVYLCASSNYLVKETQYFGPGTRLLVL.

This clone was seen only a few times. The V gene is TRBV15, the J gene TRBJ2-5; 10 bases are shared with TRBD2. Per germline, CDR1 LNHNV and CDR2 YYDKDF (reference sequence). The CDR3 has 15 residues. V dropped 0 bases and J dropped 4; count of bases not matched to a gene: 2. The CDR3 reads CATSRELAGRETQYF. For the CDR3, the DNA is TGTGCCACCAGCAGAGAACTAGCGGGACGAGAGACCCAGTACTTC.

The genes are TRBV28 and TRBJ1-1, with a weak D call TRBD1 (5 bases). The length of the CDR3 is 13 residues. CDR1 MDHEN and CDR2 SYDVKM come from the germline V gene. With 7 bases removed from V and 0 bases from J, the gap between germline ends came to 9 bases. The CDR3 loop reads CASTDSVNTEAFF. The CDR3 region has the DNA TGTGCCAGCACTGACAGCGTGAACACTGAAGCTTTCTTT.

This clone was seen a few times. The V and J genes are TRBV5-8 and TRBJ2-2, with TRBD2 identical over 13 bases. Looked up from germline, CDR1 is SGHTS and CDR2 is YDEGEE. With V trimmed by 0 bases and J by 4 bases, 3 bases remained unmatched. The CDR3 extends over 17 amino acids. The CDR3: CASSLGTSGSVTGELFF. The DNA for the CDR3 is TGTGCCAGCAGCTTGGGGACTAGCGGGAGTGTCACCGGGGAGCTGTTTTTT.

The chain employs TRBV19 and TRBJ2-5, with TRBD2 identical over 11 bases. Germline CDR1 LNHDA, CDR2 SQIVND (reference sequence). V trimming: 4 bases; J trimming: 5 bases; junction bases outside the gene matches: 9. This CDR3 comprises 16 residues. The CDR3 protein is CASSRTSGSPRETQYF. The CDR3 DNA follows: TGTGCCAGTAGTAGAACTAGCGGGAGCCCACGGGAGACCCAGTACTTC. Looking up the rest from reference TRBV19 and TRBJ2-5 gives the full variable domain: DGGITQSPKYLFRKEGQNVTLSCEQNLNHDAMYWYRQDPGQGLRLIYYSQIVNDFQKGDIAEGYSVSREKKESFPLTVTSAQKNPTAFYLCASSRTSGSPRETQYFGPGTRLLVL.

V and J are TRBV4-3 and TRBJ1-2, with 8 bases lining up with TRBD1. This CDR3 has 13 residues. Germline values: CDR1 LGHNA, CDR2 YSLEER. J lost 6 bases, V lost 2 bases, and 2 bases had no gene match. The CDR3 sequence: CASSQNRGDGYTF. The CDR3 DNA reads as TGCGCCAGCAGCCAAAACAGGGGGGATGGCTACACCTTC.

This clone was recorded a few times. The chain's CDR3 is CASSRTGSGLGVNTEAFF. CDR3 DNA sequence: TGTGCCAGCAGCAGAACCGGGTCGGGTTTGGGAGTGAACACTGAAGCTTTCTTT. V and J are TRBV7-9 and TRBJ1-1; D ambiguous. This CDR3 region has 18 residues. With 5 bases removed from V and 0 bases from J, the gap between germline ends came to 22 bases. The germline V gene has CDR1 SEHNR and CDR2 FQNEAQ (reference sequence).

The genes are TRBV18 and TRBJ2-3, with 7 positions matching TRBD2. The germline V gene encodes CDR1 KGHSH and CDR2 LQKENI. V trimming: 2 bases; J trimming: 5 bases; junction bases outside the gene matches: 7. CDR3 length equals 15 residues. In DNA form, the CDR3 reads TGTGCCAGCTCACCAAGGGAGGGCCGGGGAGATACGCAGTATTTT. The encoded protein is CASSPREGRGDTQYF.

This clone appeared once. CDR3 region: CASIPTGKYNSPLHF. The DNA of the CDR3 is TGTGCCAGTATCCCGACAGGGAAATATAATTCACCCCTCCACTTT. The rearrangement links TRBV19 to TRBJ1-6, with 7 bases fitting TRBD1. The CDR3 runs 15 residues. The germline gives CDR1 LNHDA, CDR2 SQIVND (reference sequence). V gave up 7 bases and J gave up 4 bases; unmatched junction bases: 7. Full variable domain (outside the CDR3, taken from reference TRBV19 and TRBJ1-6): DGGITQSPKYLFRKEGQNVTLSCEQNLNHDAMYWYRQDPGQGLRLIYYSQIVNDFQKGDIAEGYSVSREKKESFPLTVTSAQKNPTAFYLCASIPTGKYNSPLHFGNGTRLTVT.

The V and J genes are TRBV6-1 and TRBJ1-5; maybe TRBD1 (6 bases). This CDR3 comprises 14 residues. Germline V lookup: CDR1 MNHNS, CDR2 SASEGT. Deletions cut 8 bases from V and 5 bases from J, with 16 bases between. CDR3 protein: CASWGQGRDQPQHF. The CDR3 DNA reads TGTGCCAGCTGGGGGCAGGGTAGGGATCAGCCCCAGCATTTT.

CDR3 DNA: TGTGCCAGCAGCGGAGGCGGGGGCACAGATACGCAGTATTTT. Translating it yields CASSGGGGTDTQYF. The chain combines TRBV11-2 with TRBJ2-3, with D perhaps TRBD2 (6 bases). This CDR3 contains 14 residues. Germline V gene sequence: CDR1 SGHAT, CDR2 FQNNGV. V was shortened by 5 bases and J by 1 base, with 10 bases between the two germline ends.

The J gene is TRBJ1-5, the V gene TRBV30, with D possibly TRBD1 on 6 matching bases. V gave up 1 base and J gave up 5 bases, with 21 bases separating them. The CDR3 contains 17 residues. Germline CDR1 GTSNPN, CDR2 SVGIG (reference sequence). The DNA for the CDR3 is TGTGCCTGGAGTGCCATCCGTACAGGGATGGGACATCAGCCCCAGCATTTT. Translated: CAWSAIRTGMGHQPQHF.

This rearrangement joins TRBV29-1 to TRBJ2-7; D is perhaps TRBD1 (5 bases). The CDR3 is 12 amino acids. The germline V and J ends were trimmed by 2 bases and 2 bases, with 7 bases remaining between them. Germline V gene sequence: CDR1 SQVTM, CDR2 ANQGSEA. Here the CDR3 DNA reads TGCAGCGTTGAAAAGGGGACCTACGAGCAGTACTTC. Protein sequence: CSVEKGTYEQYF.

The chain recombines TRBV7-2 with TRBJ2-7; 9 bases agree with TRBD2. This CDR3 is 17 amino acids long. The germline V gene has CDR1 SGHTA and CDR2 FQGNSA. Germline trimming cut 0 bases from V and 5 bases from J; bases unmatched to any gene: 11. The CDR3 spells CASSLAWAGGPQDEQYF. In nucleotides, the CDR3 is TGTGCCAGCAGCTTAGCCTGGGCGGGAGGGCCCCAGGACGAGCAGTACTTC.

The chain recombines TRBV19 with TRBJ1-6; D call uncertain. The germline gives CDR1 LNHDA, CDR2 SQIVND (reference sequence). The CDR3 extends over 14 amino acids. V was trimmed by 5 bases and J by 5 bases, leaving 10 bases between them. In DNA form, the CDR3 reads TGTGCCAGTAGTCGGGAGGGCCATAATTCACCCCTCCACTTT. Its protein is CASSREGHNSPLHF.